This record covers a single TCR beta chain. Each patient supplied 1 to 8 pretreatment and on-treatment samples. Repertoires were generated with immunoSEQ multiplex PCR, while TCRdb's copy carries only in-frame clones and drops some. The sample lists some 79,000 clones; about 81% were seen once. This sample stems from a study of PD-L1 blockade in urothelial cancer. The wider study: About nine tenths of the roughly 29 patients were men with bladder-origin urothelial cancer.

The sequencing used PBMCs, collected around atezolizumab (anti-PD-L1) treatment. The source is a man aged 65 to 85 with urothelial cancer.

In nucleotides, the CDR3 is TGTGCCAGTAGTATAGGGAACGGACAGCGTAATGAAAAACTGTTTTTT. It specifies CASSIGNGQRNEKLFF. V gene TRBV19 combines with J gene TRBJ1-4; tentatively, D is TRBD1 (6 bases). The germline V and J ends were trimmed by 1 base and 4 bases, with 13 bases remaining between them. CDR1 and CDR2 (germline): LNHDA, SQIVND (reference sequence). The CDR3 spans 16 residues. Based on the CDR3 plus reference TRBV19 and TRBJ1-4, the full variable domain is DGGITQSPKYLFRKEGQNVTLSCEQNLNHDAMYWYRQDPGQGLRLIYYSQIVNDFQKGDIAEGYSVSREKKESFPLTVTSAQKNPTAFYLCASSIGNGQRNEKLFFGSGTQLSVL.